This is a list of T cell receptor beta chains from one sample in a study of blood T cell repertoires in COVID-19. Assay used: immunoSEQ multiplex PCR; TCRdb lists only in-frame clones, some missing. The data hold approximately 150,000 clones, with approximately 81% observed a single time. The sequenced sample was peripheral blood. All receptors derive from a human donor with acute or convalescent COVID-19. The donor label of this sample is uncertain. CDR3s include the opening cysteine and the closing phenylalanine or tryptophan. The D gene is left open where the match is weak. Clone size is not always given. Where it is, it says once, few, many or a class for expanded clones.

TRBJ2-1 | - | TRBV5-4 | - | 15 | TGTGCCAGCAGCTTGGGGGAGTCGTTGTACAATGAGCAGTTCTTC | CASSLGESLYNEQFF
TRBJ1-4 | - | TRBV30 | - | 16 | TGTGCCTGGAGTGTCCCAGCGGGCGGAACTAATGAAAAACTGTTTTTT | CAWSVPAGGTNEKLFF
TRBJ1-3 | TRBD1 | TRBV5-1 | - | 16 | TGCGCCAGCAGCCCCCTCGGGACAGGGGCTGGAAACACCATATATTTT | CASSPLGTGAGNTIYF
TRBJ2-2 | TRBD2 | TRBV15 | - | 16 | TGTGCCACCAGCAGAGAGACTAGCGGGAACACCGGGGAGCTGTTTTTT | CATSRETSGNTGELFF
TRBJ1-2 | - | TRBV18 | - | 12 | TGTGCCAGCTCACCACCTAGTGATGGCTACACCTTC | CASSPPSDGYTF
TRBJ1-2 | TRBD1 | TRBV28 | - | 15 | TGTGCCAGCAGTACCGGGACAGGGGTTTTAGGCGGCTACACCTTC | CASSTGTGVLGGYTF
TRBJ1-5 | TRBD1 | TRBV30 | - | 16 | TGTGCCTGGAGTCCACCGGGACAGGGTCCTTCTCAGCCCCAGCATTTT | CAWSPPGQGPSQPQHF
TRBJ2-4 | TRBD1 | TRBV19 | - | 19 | TGTGCCAGTAGTAACCAGGGGGCGCCCAAGATAGTAGCCAAAAACATTCAGTACTTC | CASSNQGAPKIVAKNIQYF
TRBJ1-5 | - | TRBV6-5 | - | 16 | TGTGCCAGCAGTTATGCAGGGGCTAATGGGAATCAGCCCCAGCATTTT | CASSYAGANGNQPQHF
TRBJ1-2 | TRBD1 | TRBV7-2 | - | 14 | TGTGCCAGCAGCACCGGACAGGCATACTATGGCTACACCTTC | CASSTGQAYYGYTF
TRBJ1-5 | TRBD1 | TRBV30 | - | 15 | TGTGCCTGGAGTGCCCTAGGGGGCAACAATCAGCCCCAGCATTTT | CAWSALGGNNQPQHF
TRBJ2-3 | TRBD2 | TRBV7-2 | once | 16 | TGTGCCAGCAGCGGGGGACTAGCGGGGTTCACAGATACGCAGTATTTT | CASSGGLAGFTDTQYF
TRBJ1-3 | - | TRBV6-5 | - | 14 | TGTGCCAGCAGCGGACAGCCCTCTGGAAACACCATATATTTT | CASSGQPSGNTIYF
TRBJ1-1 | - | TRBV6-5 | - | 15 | TGTGCCAGCAGGTACCCGGGGCGGGGGGCCACTGAAGCTTTCTTT | CASRYPGRGATEAFF
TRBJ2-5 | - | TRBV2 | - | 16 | TGTGCCAGCAGGGCTCGAATAAGACAACAGAAAGAGACCCAGTACTTC | CASRARIRQQKETQYF
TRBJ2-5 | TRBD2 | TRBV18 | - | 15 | TGTGCCAGCTCACCGGACCGGGGGGGACGAGAGACCCAGTACTTC | CASSPDRGGRETQYF